This is a list of T cell receptor beta chains from one sample in a study of blood T cell repertoires in COVID-19. The protocol was immunoSEQ multiplex PCR, while the TCRdb copy is restricted to in-frame clones and leaves out a portion. The sample lists 40,000 to 60,000 clones; approximately 95% were seen once. The sequenced sample consisted of peripheral blood. The origin of the receptors is a man aged 60-69 years with COVID-19, enrolled during active disease. The CDR3 runs from the conserved cysteine through the conserved F or W. D genes are given only for firm matches. Expanded clones are given a class, and other clones once, few, many or no size at all.

-	TRBV24-1	TRBJ1-5	-	CATSALSNQPQHF	TGTGCCACCAGTGCTCTGAGCAATCAGCCCCAGCATTTT
TRBD1	TRBV6-5	TRBJ2-2	-	CASSYRDRGHTGELFF	TGTGCCAGCAGTTACCGGGACAGGGGCCACACCGGGGAGCTGTTTTTT
TRBD1	TRBV18	TRBJ1-4	-	CASSKGQGAFSGVEKLFF	TGTGCCAGCTCAAAAGGACAGGGGGCGTTTTCTGGTGTTGAAAAACTGTTTTTT
TRBD1	TRBV6-2/TRBV6-3	TRBJ1-4	-	CASSRRDRVSEKLFF	TGTGCCAGCAGTCGCCGGGACAGGGTTAGTGAAAAACTGTTTTTT
-	TRBV10-2	TRBJ1-2	-	CASSESRQAYGYTF	TGCGCCAGCAGTGAGTCAAGACAGGCGTATGGCTACACCTTC
-	TRBV3-1/TRBV3-2	TRBJ2-1	-	CASSQDYRSAGEQFF	TGTGCCAGCAGCCAAGATTATCGGAGCGCAGGGGAGCAGTTCTTC
TRBD1	TRBV27	TRBJ1-5	-	CASRSGQLNNQPQHF	TGTGCCAGCAGGTCGGGACAGCTTAACAATCAGCCCCAGCATTTT
TRBD2	TRBV28	TRBJ2-3	-	CASSPRLAGVADTQYF	TGTGCCAGCAGTCCAAGACTAGCGGGAGTGGCAGATACGCAGTATTTT
-	TRBV3-1/TRBV3-2	TRBJ1-6	-	CASSHEVYNSPLHF	TGTGCCAGCAGCCACGAGGTATATAATTCACCCCTCCACTTT
TRBD1	TRBV5-1	TRBJ1-1	-	CASSSQYRGPNTEAFF	TGCGCCAGCAGCTCCCAATACAGGGGGCCGAACACTGAAGCTTTCTTT
TRBD1	TRBV14	TRBJ2-7	-	CASSQGSGGYYEQYF	TGTGCCAGCAGCCAAGGATCAGGGGGATACTACGAGCAGTACTTC
TRBD1	TRBV7-8	TRBJ1-2	-	CASSDQTGFGYTF	TGTGCCAGCAGCGACCAGACAGGGTTCGGCTACACCTTC
-	TRBV3-1/TRBV3-2	TRBJ2-2	-	CASSLRPGLNTGELFF	TGTGCCAGCAGCCTACGTCCCGGACTCAACACCGGGGAGCTGTTTTTT
TRBD1	TRBV25-1	TRBJ1-1	once	CASRTGLEAFF	TGTGCCAGCAGGACAGGGCTTGAAGCTTTCTTT
TRBD1	TRBV6-5	TRBJ2-3	-	CASSYSTGGALQYF	TGTGCCAGCAGTTACTCGACAGGGGGGGCCCTACAGTATTTT